These T cell receptor beta chains were read from a single sample in a study of blood T cell repertoires in COVID-19. Profiling relied on immunoSEQ multiplex PCR, and the TCRdb table lists in-frame clones only, not all of them. Among about 73,000 clones listed, about 80% were seen once. Sequenced material: peripheral blood. The receptors come from a human donor in a cohort sampled during active COVID-19. CDR3s include the opening cysteine and the closing phenylalanine or tryptophan. D genes are given only for firm matches. The size field is filled for only some rows; it gives once, few, many or a size class.

abundance	d_gene	j_gene	v_gene	CDR3aa	CDR3nt
-	TRBD1	TRBJ2-1	TRBV27	CASSLEGATYNEQFF	TGTGCCAGCAGTTTAGAGGGGGCAACCTACAATGAGCAGTTCTTC
-	TRBD1	TRBJ2-7	TRBV5-1	CASSGGQVEQYF	TGCGCCAGCAGCGGCGGACAGGTGGAGCAGTACTTC
-	-	TRBJ2-5	TRBV5-1	CASSDPEVLQETQYF	TGCGCCAGCAGCGACCCCGAGGTTCTTCAAGAGACCCAGTACTTC
-	-	TRBJ1-2	TRBV7-2	CASSSSGGTYGYTF	TGTGCCAGCAGCTCGTCGGGAGGGACCTATGGCTACACCTTC
-	TRBD2	TRBJ2-3	TRBV4-1	CASSPRTSSSDAQYF	TGCGCCAGCAGCCCTCGGACTAGCTCGAGTGACGCGCAGTATTTT
once	TRBD2	TRBJ2-1	TRBV7-8	CASSPLRILAGASSYNEQFF	TGTGCCAGCAGCCCCCTAAGGATACTAGCGGGGGCAAGCTCCTACAATGAGCAGTTCTTC
-	TRBD2	TRBJ2-1	TRBV28	CASSPGGPKYNEQFF	TGTGCCAGCAGTCCGGGGGGGCCAAAATACAATGAGCAGTTCTTC
-	TRBD2	TRBJ2-2	TRBV19	CASSPRGGSTGELFF	TGTGCCAGTAGCCCCCGCGGGGGGAGCACCGGGGAGCTGTTTTTT
-	TRBD2	TRBJ2-1	TRBV28	CASEGQGTSGVLAFRSYNEQFF	TGTGCCAGTGAGGGTCAAGGGACTAGCGGGGTCCTGGCCTTTCGCTCCTACAATGAGCAGTTCTTC
once	-	TRBJ2-7	TRBV7-8	CASSPPGGLNEQYF	TGTGCCAGCAGCCCCCCCGGGGGGCTCAACGAGCAGTACTTC
-	TRBD1	TRBJ2-7	TRBV7-7	CASSSGQGAPQYF	TGTGCCAGCAGCTCAGGACAGGGGGCGCCGCAGTACTTC
once	-	TRBJ2-2	TRBV28	CASSLVGATTGELFF	TGTGCCAGCAGTTTAGTGGGGGCAACCACCGGGGAGCTGTTTTTT
-	TRBD1	TRBJ1-4	TRBV7-6	CASSSMDRDGEKLFF	TGTGCCAGCAGCTCGATGGACAGGGACGGCGAAAAACTGTTTTTT
-	-	TRBJ1-2	TRBV5-5	CASSFSTGNNYGYTF	TGTGCCAGCAGCTTCAGTACAGGAAACAACTATGGCTACACCTTC
-	TRBD1	TRBJ2-3	TRBV7-9	CASSTGQGTSTDTQYF	TGTGCCAGCAGCACCGGACAGGGAACTAGCACAGATACGCAGTATTTT
-	-	TRBJ1-5	TRBV6-5	CASKDLYGNQPQHF	TGTGCCAGCAAGGACTTATATGGCAATCAGCCCCAGCATTTT
-	TRBD2	TRBJ2-3	TRBV7-2	CASSLAGLAGGPYTDTQYF	TGTGCCAGCAGCTTAGCGGGACTAGCGGGGGGACCCTACACAGATACGCAGTATTTT
-	-	TRBJ1-5	TRBV7-8	CASSLDGHYNQPQHF	TGTGCCAGCAGCTTAGACGGACATTACAATCAGCCCCAGCATTTT
-	-	TRBJ2-7	TRBV5-4	CASSLSRGTLRNEQYF	TGTGCCAGCAGCTTGAGCAGGGGAACCTTACGGAACGAGCAGTACTTC
-	-	TRBJ1-1	TRBV6-5	CASSYREEAFF	TGTGCCAGCAGTTACCGGGAGGAAGCTTTCTTT
-	TRBD1	TRBJ2-5	TRBV5-1	CASSLEGRGETQYF	TGCGCCAGCAGCTTGGAAGGCAGGGGGGAGACCCAGTACTTC
few	-	TRBJ1-5	TRBV4-2	CASSQGNNREGYQPQHF	TGTGCCAGCAGCCAAGGGAACAACAGGGAGGGCTATCAGCCCCAGCATTTT
-	-	TRBJ2-7	TRBV5-6	CASHPYSGTYEQYF	TGTGCCAGCCACCCCTATTCAGGGACCTACGAGCAGTACTTC
-	TRBD1	TRBJ2-7	TRBV11-2	CASSFAGGGYEQYF	TGTGCCAGCAGCTTTGCAGGGGGCGGGTACGAGCAGTACTTC
-	-	TRBJ2-5	TRBV3-1/TRBV3-2	CASSLRHTQETQYF	TGTGCCAGCAGCCTGAGACATACCCAAGAGACCCAGTACTTC
-	-	TRBJ1-6	TRBV27	CASTKGNSNSPLHF	TGTGCCAGCACCAAGGGGAACAGCAATTCACCCCTCCACTTT
-	TRBD1	TRBJ2-3	TRBV7-2	CASNPQGRSTDTQYF	TGTGCCAGCAACCCACAGGGGCGTAGCACAGATACGCAGTATTTT
-	TRBD2	TRBJ2-5	TRBV3-1/TRBV3-2	CASSGTSGGETQYF	TGTGCCAGCAGCGGGACTAGCGGGGGGGAGACCCAGTACTTC